One TCR beta chain is described in this entry. TCRdb passed the RT-PCR reads through MiXCR, listing each CDR3 protein once. Altogether about 700,000 distinct CDR3 sequences are present, approximately 15% being singletons, with the ten largest covering roughly 4%. Trimming took 1 base from V and 8 from J, leaving 8 bases between them. The CDR3 length is 12 residues. The germline gives CDR1 LGHDT, CDR2 YNNKEL (reference sequence). Source material: memory CD4+ T cells from blood. The clonotype originates from a female donor in good health, serving as a healthy control. The genes are TRBV3-1 and TRBJ1-2, with D possibly being TRBD1 (5 bases). Here the CDR3 reads CASSQVKGGYTF. The CDR3, as DNA: TGTGCCAGCAGCCAAGTTAAGGGGGGCTACACCTTC.